This T cell receptor (beta chain) derives from a study of CD8+ T cells in alopecia areata. Described treatment: oral pan-JAK inhibitor, 5-10 mg twice daily. Extraction of RNA preceded its reverse transcription into cDNA, which served as the sequencing template. Here immunoSEQ multiplex PCR was the method, and the copy in TCRdb shows in-frame clones only, minus some. The sample shows about 110,000 clones, less than 75% of them seen only once. Germline loops: CDR1 KGHSH, CDR2 LQKENI. Trimming cost V 2 bases and J 4 bases; bases outside gene matches: 13. This CDR3 contains 17 residues. The sequencing here drew on CD8+ T cells sorted from blood, taken at week 24, from a patient treated with tofacitinib. The TCR was taken from a human donor with alopecia areata. The chain combines TRBV18 with TRBJ1-2; TRBD1 matches at 7 bases. CDR3 DNA: TGTGCCAGCTCACCAGTTGAAGCTCAGGGACAGCCCTATGGCTACACCTTC. Its translation: CASSPVEAQGQPYGYTF.